The present TCR beta chain was sequenced within a study of control samples from healthy donors and cancer patients. The CDR3 spans 15 residues. Germline CDR1 KGHDR, CDR2 SFDVKD. V was clipped by 6 bases and J by 1 base; unmatched bases: 3. Using immunoSEQ multiplex PCR, the repertoire was profiled, and TCRdb retains in-frame clones only, with some absent. The sample records roughly 450,000 clones, approximately 90% being singletons. The receptor was derived from a man between 40 and 49 years old with head and neck cancer. The specimen was PBMCs. The chain has TRBV24-1 and TRBJ2-1; 9 nucleotides agree with TRBD2. CDR3 sequence reads: CATSIAGVSYNEQFF. The DNA of the CDR3 is TGTGCCACCAGTATAGCGGGGGTTTCCTACAATGAGCAGTTCTTC.